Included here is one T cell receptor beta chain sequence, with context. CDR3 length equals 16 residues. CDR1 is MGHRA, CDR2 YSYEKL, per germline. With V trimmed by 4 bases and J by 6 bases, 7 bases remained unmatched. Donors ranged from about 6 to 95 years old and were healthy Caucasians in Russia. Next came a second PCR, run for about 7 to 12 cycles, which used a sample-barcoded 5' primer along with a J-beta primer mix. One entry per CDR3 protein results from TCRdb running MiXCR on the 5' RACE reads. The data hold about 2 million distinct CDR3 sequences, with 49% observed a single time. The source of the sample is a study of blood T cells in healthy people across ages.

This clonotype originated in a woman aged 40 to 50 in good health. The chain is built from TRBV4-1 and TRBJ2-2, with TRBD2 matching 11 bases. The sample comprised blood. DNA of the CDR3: TGCGCCAGCAGCCGCGGGACTAGCGGTGGGGCCGGGGAGCTGTTTTTT. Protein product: CASSRGTSGGAGELFF.